This T cell receptor beta chain stems from a study of T cells in Graves' hyperthyroidism and ophthalmopathy. In this sample, this clonotype turned up many times. TCR beta CDR3 regions were amplified from RNA. The HTBI primer set served for first-round RT-PCR of the TCR CDR3. TCRdb itself ran the multiplex PCR reads through MiXCR, one entry per CDR3 protein. The repertoire holds a few hundred thousand distinct CDR3 sequences, with around 20% as singletons. The sequence was collected from a man aged 18-30 years with Graves' ophthalmopathy. The material sequenced was blood.

CDR3 DNA sequence: TGTGCCAGCAGGTCTTGGACAGTTAACAATGAGCAGTTCTTC. Amino acids: CASRSWTVNNEQFF. V is TRBV2 and J is TRBJ2-1, with D possibly matching TRBD1 (6 bases). The CDR3 loop spans 14 amino acids. The germline CDR1 and CDR2 sequences are SNHLY and FYNNEI. V was shortened by 6 bases and J by 5 bases, with 14 bases between the two germline ends.